A selection of T cell receptor beta chains follows, all from one sample in a study of control samples from healthy donors and cancer patients. Repertoires were generated with immunoSEQ multiplex PCR, while TCRdb's copy carries only in-frame clones and drops some. The sample holds some 90,000 clones, 86% seen once. The specimen sequenced was blood. The source of these receptors is a woman aged 50 to 60 in good health. The CDR3 runs from the conserved cysteine through the conserved F or W. A D gene is named only where the DNA matches it firmly. Clone size is not always given. Where it is, it says once, few, many or a class for expanded clones.

j_gene: TRBJ2-5; v_gene: TRBV5-1; d_gene: TRBD2; abundance: .; CDR3aa: CASSLTSGEGETQYF; CDR3nt: TGCGCCAGCAGCCTGACTAGCGGGGAAGGGGAGACCCAGTACTTC
j_gene: TRBJ2-3; v_gene: TRBV21-1; d_gene: .; abundance: .; CDR3aa: CASSKLRRGCTDTQYF; CDR3nt: TGTGCCAGCAGCAAATTGAGGCGGGGGTGCACAGATACGCAGTATTTT
j_gene: TRBJ2-5; v_gene: TRBV5-1; d_gene: .; abundance: .; CDR3aa: CASSLQPNLQETQYF; CDR3nt: TGCGCCAGCAGCTTGCAACCAAACCTCCAAGAGACCCAGTACTTC
j_gene: TRBJ1-1; v_gene: TRBV7-3; d_gene: TRBD1; abundance: .; CDR3aa: CASTFDRGLSEAFF; CDR3nt: TGTGCCAGCACCTTCGACAGGGGGTTGTCTGAAGCTTTCTTT
j_gene: TRBJ1-1; v_gene: TRBV18; d_gene: .; abundance: once; CDR3aa: CASSPKRGNTEAFF; CDR3nt: TGTGCCAGCTCACCTAAAAGGGGTAACACTGAAGCTTTCTTT
j_gene: TRBJ2-7; v_gene: TRBV11-3; d_gene: .; abundance: medium-sized; CDR3aa: CASTQSSYEQYF; CDR3nt: TGTGCCAGCACACAATCCTCCTACGAGCAGTACTTC
j_gene: TRBJ1-5; v_gene: TRBV19; d_gene: .; abundance: .; CDR3aa: CASSIGYRAGGNQPQHF; CDR3nt: TGTGCCAGTAGTATCGGGTACAGGGCCGGGGGCAATCAGCCCCAGCATTTT
j_gene: TRBJ2-7; v_gene: TRBV7-9; d_gene: .; abundance: .; CDR3aa: CASSAPAGSSYEQYF; CDR3nt: TGTGCCAGCAGCGCCCCGGCGGGAAGCTCCTACGAGCAGTACTTC
j_gene: TRBJ2-1; v_gene: TRBV19; d_gene: .; abundance: .; CDR3aa: CACSNVQAHNEQFF; CDR3nt: TGTGCCTGCAGTAACGTCCAGGCCCACAATGAGCAGTTCTTC
j_gene: TRBJ1-2; v_gene: TRBV29-1; d_gene: .; abundance: .; CDR3aa: CSVEDLGWTDSYGYTF; CDR3nt: TGCAGCGTTGAAGATTTAGGCTGGACAGATTCGTATGGCTACACCTTC
j_gene: TRBJ2-1; v_gene: TRBV10-3; d_gene: .; abundance: .; CDR3aa: CAISETNNEQFF; CDR3nt: TGTGCCATCAGTGAGACGAACAATGAGCAGTTCTTC
j_gene: TRBJ1-2; v_gene: TRBV18; d_gene: .; abundance: .; CDR3aa: CASSPQTGSGGYTF; CDR3nt: TGTGCCAGCTCACCACAGACAGGATCTGGTGGCTACACCTTC
j_gene: TRBJ1-6; v_gene: TRBV19; d_gene: .; abundance: .; CDR3aa: CASSRSGTTLSSYNSPLHF; CDR3nt: TGTGCCAGTAGTAGGTCTGGAACAACGTTGAGCTCCTATAATTCACCCCTCCACTTT
j_gene: TRBJ2-7; v_gene: TRBV14; d_gene: TRBD1; abundance: .; CDR3aa: CASSQSQGPGEQYF; CDR3nt: TGTGCCAGCAGCCAATCACAGGGGCCTGGCGAGCAGTACTTC
j_gene: TRBJ2-3; v_gene: TRBV7-7; d_gene: TRBD2; abundance: .; CDR3aa: CASSLGAGGRDTQYF; CDR3nt: TGTGCCAGCAGCTTAGGAGCGGGGGGGCGAGATACGCAGTATTTT
j_gene: TRBJ1-4; v_gene: TRBV18; d_gene: .; abundance: .; CDR3aa: CASSPSGLKAEKLFF; CDR3nt: TGTGCCAGCTCACCAAGCGGGCTCAAGGCGGAAAAACTGTTTTTT
j_gene: TRBJ1-1; v_gene: TRBV4-3; d_gene: TRBD1; abundance: .; CDR3aa: CASSQVRTGGAAKGTEAFF; CDR3nt: TGCGCCAGCAGCCAAGTACGAACAGGGGGAGCGGCTAAGGGGACTGAAGCTTTCTTT
j_gene: TRBJ2-4; v_gene: TRBV2; d_gene: TRBD2; abundance: few; CDR3aa: CASSDMTSLAKNIQYF; CDR3nt: TGTGCCAGCAGTGACATGACTAGCTTAGCCAAAAACATTCAGTACTTC
j_gene: TRBJ2-7; v_gene: TRBV14; d_gene: .; abundance: .; CDR3aa: CASSQGRLAYEQYF; CDR3nt: TGTGCCAGCAGCCAAGGACGGCTAGCCTACGAGCAGTACTTC
j_gene: TRBJ1-4; v_gene: TRBV2; d_gene: .; abundance: .; CDR3aa: CASSELGEKLFF; CDR3nt: TGTGCCAGCAGTGAACTAGGTGAAAAACTGTTTTTT
j_gene: TRBJ1-4; v_gene: TRBV28; d_gene: .; abundance: .; CDR3aa: CASSSPGAPGKKLFF; CDR3nt: TGTGCCAGCAGTTCCCCAGGGGCCCCAGGGAAAAAACTGTTTTTT
j_gene: TRBJ1-1; v_gene: TRBV11-3; d_gene: .; abundance: once; CDR3aa: CASSSPRVAEAFF; CDR3nt: TGTGCCAGCAGCTCTCCGCGAGTCGCTGAAGCTTTCTTT
j_gene: TRBJ1-4; v_gene: TRBV28; d_gene: .; abundance: .; CDR3aa: CASSFTATNEKLFF; CDR3nt: TGTGCCAGCAGTTTCACGGCAACTAATGAAAAACTGTTTTTT
j_gene: TRBJ1-5; v_gene: TRBV19; d_gene: .; abundance: .; CDR3aa: CASSTTFYSNQPQHF; CDR3nt: TGTGCCAGTAGTACTACTTTTTATAGCAATCAGCCCCAGCATTTT
j_gene: TRBJ2-1; v_gene: TRBV2; d_gene: TRBD2; abundance: .; CDR3aa: CASSATPGGGPYNEQFF; CDR3nt: TGTGCCAGCAGTGCAACCCCCGGCGGGGGGCCCTACAATGAGCAGTTCTTC
j_gene: TRBJ2-1; v_gene: TRBV5-4; d_gene: .; abundance: .; CDR3aa: CASSSDRYNEQFF; CDR3nt: TGTGCCAGCAGCTCCGACAGATACAATGAGCAGTTCTTC
j_gene: TRBJ1-2; v_gene: TRBV27; d_gene: TRBD1; abundance: .; CDR3aa: CASSSLGAGGLNYGYTF; CDR3nt: TGTGCCAGCAGTTCCCTTGGGGCAGGGGGTCTTAACTATGGCTACACCTTC
j_gene: TRBJ2-2; v_gene: TRBV19; d_gene: TRBD2; abundance: .; CDR3aa: CASSRPSGGAYGTGELFF; CDR3nt: TGTGCCAGTAGTAGACCTAGCGGGGGGGCTTACGGCACCGGGGAGCTGTTTTTT
j_gene: TRBJ2-1; v_gene: TRBV4-3; d_gene: .; abundance: .; CDR3aa: CASSHNRVNEQFF; CDR3nt: TGCGCCAGCAGCCATAACAGGGTCAATGAGCAGTTCTTC
j_gene: TRBJ2-1; v_gene: TRBV19; d_gene: .; abundance: .; CDR3aa: CASSISSVGVIYSNEQFF; CDR3nt: TGTGCCAGTAGTATTTCGTCGGTCGGCGTTATTTACTCCAATGAGCAGTTCTTC
j_gene: TRBJ2-1; v_gene: TRBV10-3; d_gene: TRBD1; abundance: .; CDR3aa: CAIRRGQGDYNEQFF; CDR3nt: TGTGCCATCAGACGGGGACAGGGCGATTACAATGAGCAGTTCTTC
j_gene: TRBJ1-1; v_gene: TRBV6-1; d_gene: .; abundance: once; CDR3aa: CASSEIYLTGRLNTEAFF; CDR3nt: TGTGCCAGCAGTGAAATATACCTGACAGGCCGATTGAACACTGAAGCTTTCTTT
j_gene: TRBJ2-3; v_gene: TRBV5-4; d_gene: TRBD2; abundance: .; CDR3aa: CASRRTSGGADTQYF; CDR3nt: TGTGCCAGCAGGCGGACTAGCGGGGGGGCGGATACGCAGTATTTT
j_gene: TRBJ2-7; v_gene: TRBV4-3; d_gene: .; abundance: .; CDR3aa: CASSQEDGPNYEQYF; CDR3nt: TGCGCCAGCAGCCAAGAAGACGGACCGAACTACGAGCAGTACTTC
j_gene: TRBJ1-5; v_gene: TRBV6-6; d_gene: .; abundance: .; CDR3aa: CASSYPTGNSNQPQHF; CDR3nt: TGTGCCAGCAGTTACCCGACAGGTAATAGCAATCAGCCCCAGCATTTT
j_gene: TRBJ1-6; v_gene: TRBV19; d_gene: .; abundance: .; CDR3aa: CASSIGGTGDNSPLHF; CDR3nt: TGTGCCAGTAGTATAGGGGGGACCGGGGATAATTCACCCCTCCACTTT
j_gene: TRBJ1-1; v_gene: TRBV2; d_gene: .; abundance: .; CDR3aa: CASSGRGKAFF; CDR3nt: TGTGCCAGCAGTGGCAGGGGAAAAGCTTTCTTT
j_gene: TRBJ2-7; v_gene: TRBV19; d_gene: .; abundance: .; CDR3aa: CASSTTQYEQYF; CDR3nt: TGTGCCAGTAGTACGACTCAATACGAGCAGTACTTC
j_gene: TRBJ2-1; v_gene: TRBV5-4; d_gene: TRBD2; abundance: .; CDR3aa: CASSPTSGLSYNEQFF; CDR3nt: TGTGCCAGCAGCCCGACTAGCGGCCTTTCCTACAATGAGCAGTTCTTC
j_gene: TRBJ2-3; v_gene: TRBV28; d_gene: TRBD2; abundance: .; CDR3aa: CASISSGTTDTQYF; CDR3nt: TGTGCCAGCATTTCCAGCGGGACCACAGATACGCAGTATTTT
j_gene: TRBJ2-2; v_gene: TRBV5-6; d_gene: TRBD1; abundance: few; CDR3aa: CASSLPGQVTGELFF; CDR3nt: TGTGCCAGCAGCTTACCGGGACAGGTCACCGGGGAGCTGTTTTTT
j_gene: TRBJ1-2; v_gene: TRBV6-6; d_gene: .; abundance: .; CDR3aa: CASSRETLSFSYYGYTF; CDR3nt: TGTGCCAGTAGTCGTGAGACACTTTCCTTCTCGTACTATGGCTACACCTTC
j_gene: TRBJ1-4; v_gene: TRBV6-2/TRBV6-3; d_gene: .; abundance: .; CDR3aa: CASSTSGVGREKLFF; CDR3nt: TGTGCCAGCAGTACCTCAGGGGTTGGAAGGGAAAAACTGTTTTTT
j_gene: TRBJ2-1; v_gene: TRBV7-8; d_gene: .; abundance: .; CDR3aa: CASRSAGLQVNNEQFF; CDR3nt: TGTGCCAGCAGGTCAGCCGGACTTCAAGTAAACAATGAGCAGTTCTTC
j_gene: TRBJ1-4; v_gene: TRBV2; d_gene: TRBD1; abundance: .; CDR3aa: CASSAGTGKQKLFF; CDR3nt: TGTGCCAGCAGCGCCGGGACAGGGAAGCAAAAACTGTTTTTT
j_gene: TRBJ1-1; v_gene: TRBV7-2; d_gene: .; abundance: few; CDR3aa: CASSFSSSGNTEAFF; CDR3nt: TGTGCCAGCAGCTTTAGTTCGTCGGGGAACACTGAAGCTTTCTTT
j_gene: TRBJ2-1; v_gene: TRBV6-5; d_gene: .; abundance: .; CDR3aa: CASSYGRDYNEQFF; CDR3nt: TGTGCCAGCAGTTATGGGCGGGACTACAATGAGCAGTTCTTC
j_gene: TRBJ2-3; v_gene: TRBV18; d_gene: TRBD1; abundance: .; CDR3aa: CASSPNRGFTDTQYF; CDR3nt: TGTGCCAGCTCCCCGAACAGGGGGTTCACAGATACGCAGTATTTT
j_gene: TRBJ2-3; v_gene: TRBV9; d_gene: .; abundance: .; CDR3aa: CASSVVGRQGRDTQYF; CDR3nt: TGTGCCAGCAGCGTAGTAGGTCGGCAGGGCAGGGATACGCAGTATTTT
j_gene: TRBJ1-5; v_gene: TRBV3-1/TRBV3-2; d_gene: .; abundance: .; CDR3aa: CASSRGNQPQHF; CDR3nt: TGTGCCAGCAGCCGAGGGAATCAGCCCCAGCATTTT
j_gene: TRBJ2-2; v_gene: TRBV4-3; d_gene: TRBD2; abundance: .; CDR3aa: CASSQEGLDNGELFF; CDR3nt: TGCGCCAGCAGCCAAGAAGGACTAGATAACGGGGAGCTGTTTTTT
j_gene: TRBJ2-2; v_gene: TRBV18; d_gene: .; abundance: once; CDR3aa: CASSPGQNTGELFF; CDR3nt: TGTGCCAGCTCGCCGGGACAAAACACCGGGGAGCTGTTTTTT
j_gene: TRBJ2-5; v_gene: TRBV7-2; d_gene: .; abundance: .; CDR3aa: CASSLVGVETQYF; CDR3nt: TGTGCCAGCAGCTTAGTGGGGGTTGAGACCCAGTACTTC